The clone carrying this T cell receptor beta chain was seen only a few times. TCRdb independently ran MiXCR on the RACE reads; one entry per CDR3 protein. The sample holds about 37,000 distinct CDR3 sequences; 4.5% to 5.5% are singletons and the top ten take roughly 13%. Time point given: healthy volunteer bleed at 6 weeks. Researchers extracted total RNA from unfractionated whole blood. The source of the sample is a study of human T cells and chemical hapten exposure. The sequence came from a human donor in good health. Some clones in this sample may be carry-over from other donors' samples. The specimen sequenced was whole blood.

Here the CDR3 reads CASSVTSRGKEETQYF. CDR3 coding DNA: TGTGCCAGCAGTGTCACTAGCAGGGGAAAGGAAGAGACCCAGTACTTC. The V and J genes are TRBV2 and TRBJ2-5; D tentatively reads TRBD1 or TRBD2 (6 bases each). Trimming pared 4 bases from V and 3 bases from J, leaving 18 bases between. There are 16 residues in the CDR3. Per the germline V gene, CDR1 is SNHLY and CDR2 is FYNNEI.